Following are 22 T cell receptor beta chains from one sample sequenced in a study of T cell responses to AZD1222 COVID-19 vaccine. The data were produced by immunoSEQ multiplex PCR, yet TCRdb's version contains in-frame clones alone and is incomplete. The sample includes around 90,000 clones, roughly 85% of them seen just once. The sequencing used peripheral blood, collected on day 0 of AZD1222 vaccination. These receptors were taken from an adult in good health.

The V and J genes are TRBV19 and TRBJ2-1; 8 positions agree with TRBD2. J lost 8 bases, V lost 8 bases, and 8 bases had no gene match. Germline loops: CDR1 LNHDA, CDR2 SQIVND (reference sequence). The CDR3 totals 13 residues. The CDR3: CASSRGGSDEQFF. CDR3 coding DNA: TGTGCCAGTTCACGGGGGGGCTCTGATGAGCAGTTCTTC.

The rearrangement joins TRBV19 to TRBJ1-5; maybe TRBD1 (5 bases). The germline V and J ends were trimmed by 1 base and 3 bases, with 10 bases remaining between them. The CDR3 length is 15 residues. The germline V gene encodes CDR1 LNHDA and CDR2 SQIVND (reference sequence). CDR3 DNA sequence: TGTGCCAGTAGTATAGTCCAGGGCTACAATCAGCCCCAGCATTTT. This translates into CASSIVQGYNQPQHF.

The V call is TRBV6-4, the J call TRBJ2-1; D possibly corresponds to TRBD2 (5 bases). The ends were cut back, 4 bases at V and 6 bases at J, with 16 bases in the middle. This CDR3 is built from 15 residues. Germline V CDR1 and CDR2: MRHNA, SNTAGT. In nucleotides, the CDR3 is TGTGCCAGCAGTGCTAAACCGGATACTAGCAATGAGCAGTTCTTC. Amino acid sequence: CASSAKPDTSNEQFF.

The gene calls are TRBV5-1 and TRBJ2-7, with a possible D match to TRBD1 (5 bases). The CDR3 consists of 14 residues. CDR1 SGHRS and CDR2 YFSETQ come from the germline V gene. V was cut by 0 bases and J by 4 bases, with 11 bases left in between. CDR3 amino acids: CASSLGPGNYEQYF. The CDR3 DNA sequence: TGCGCCAGCAGCTTGGGCCCAGGGAATTACGAGCAGTACTTC.

Only a few counts were recorded for this clone. J is TRBJ2-7 and V is TRBV4-2, with 8 bases lining up with TRBD1. This CDR3 comprises 16 residues. CDR1 and CDR2 (germline): LGHNA, YNFKEQ. Germline trimming cut 3 bases from V and 2 bases from J; bases unmatched to any gene: 9. For the CDR3, the DNA is TGTGCCAGCAGCCAGAGACAGGGGCCTCCCACCTACGAGCAGTACTTC. This translates into CASSQRQGPPTYEQYF.

This clone came up once. The chain uses TRBV5-4 and TRBJ2-2; TRBD2 matches 10 bases. This CDR3 is 18 amino acids long. After removal of 0 bases from V and 5 bases from J, the junction contained 10 bases not matched to a gene. From germline, CDR1 is SGHNT and CDR2 YYREEE (reference sequence). The CDR3 region has the DNA TGTGCCAGCAGCTTGGAGGTTTTGCCTAGCGGGGGAACCGGGGAGCTGTTTTTT. This translates into CASSLEVLPSGGTGELFF.

The V gene is TRBV10-1, the J gene TRBJ2-1; 9 positions match TRBD2. The CDR3 is made up of 16 amino acids. J lost 6 bases, V lost 7 bases, and 13 bases had no gene match. Germline CDR1 is WNHNN and CDR2 is SYGVQD (reference sequence). The chain's CDR3 is CASNLELAGDGNEQFF. CDR3 in DNA: TGCGCCAGCAATCTGGAGTTAGCGGGAGATGGCAATGAGCAGTTCTTC.

This chain uses TRBV3-1 (or the pseudogene TRBV3-2) with TRBJ2-2; TRBD2 agrees at 10 bases. The ends lost 4 bases at V and 5 bases at J; junction bases unmatched: 13. Per the germline V gene, CDR1 is LGHDT and CDR2 is YNNKEL (reference sequence). The CDR3 runs to 18 residues. The CDR3 loop is CASSPPGQVSGGTGELFF. Written as DNA, the CDR3 is TGTGCCAGCAGCCCCCCCGGACAGGTTAGCGGGGGGACCGGGGAGCTGTTTTTT.

The rearrangement links TRBV5-8 to TRBJ2-1, with 15 nucleotides matching TRBD2. Germline values: CDR1 SGHTS, CDR2 YDEGEE. The junction had 14 bases not matched to a gene; V was cut back by 4 bases and J by 9 bases. This CDR3 has 18 amino acids. In nucleotides, the CDR3 is TGTGCCAGCAGCGGCCTGGGACTAGCGGGAGGATATCAAAGTGAGCAGTTCTTC. It yields the protein CASSGLGLAGGYQSEQFF.

This clone has a handful of counts. This chain links TRBV5-6 with TRBJ2-7; D is possibly TRBD1 or TRBD2 (5 bases each). The CDR3 spans 14 residues. Trimming shortened V by 4 bases and J by 7 bases, and 18 bases separated the two germline ends. CDR1 and CDR2 (germline): SGHDT, YYEEEE. The CDR3 reads CASSPGTYRWEQYF. The CDR3 DNA reads as TGTGCCAGCAGCCCAGGGACGTACCGCTGGGAGCAGTACTTC. Supplemented by reference TRBV5-6 and TRBJ2-7, the full variable domain reads DAGVTQSPTHLIKTRGQQVTLRCSPKSGHDTVSWYQQALGQGPQFIFQYYEEEERQRGNFPDRFSGHQFPNYSSELNVNALLLGDSALYLCASSPGTYRWEQYFGPGTRLTVT.

This rearrangement joins TRBV11-3 to TRBJ1-2, with TRBD1 identical over 9 bases. The CDR3 sequence is 15 residues long. Germline V gene data show CDR1 as SGHNT and CDR2 as YENEEA. The junction had 9 bases not matched to a gene; V was cut back by 3 bases and J by 7 bases. This CDR3 is CASSFSGTGSPGYTF. The CDR3 DNA sequence: TGTGCCAGCAGCTTCTCCGGGACAGGGTCTCCTGGCTACACCTTC.

J is TRBJ1-2 and V is TRBV2; weak D call: TRBD1 (5 bases). Germline V gene sequence: CDR1 SNHLY, CDR2 FYNNEI. V lost 2 bases, J lost 8 bases, and 12 bases lay in between. The CDR3 loop spans 13 amino acids. The CDR3 DNA follows: TGTGCCAGCAGTGAATACAGGTTTTACGGCTACACCTTC. It codes for CASSEYRFYGYTF.

This clone has only one observation. V and J are TRBV5-1 and TRBJ1-5; no clear D gene. V dropped 4 bases and J dropped 0 bases, with 11 bases sitting between them. The germline gives CDR1 SGHRS, CDR2 YFSETQ. This CDR3 has 15 residues. CDR3 bases: TGCGCCAGCAGCCAGGAGGGCTATAGCAATCAGCCCCAGCATTTT. It translates to CASSQEGYSNQPQHF.

This clone was seen a handful of times. V is TRBV19 and J is TRBJ2-1, with unresolved D. Between the trimmed V and J ends, which lost 3 bases and 8 bases, there was a span of 11 bases. CDR3 length: 13 residues. CDR1 is LNHDA, CDR2 SQIVND, per germline (reference sequence). The CDR3, as DNA: TGTGCCAGTAGTATCGGAGAAGGATATGAGCAGTTCTTC. Amino acids: CASSIGEGYEQFF.

The V gene is TRBV20-1, the J gene TRBJ2-1; maybe TRBD1 (5 bases). V lost 6 bases and J lost 7, with 10 bases in between. Looked up from germline, CDR1 is DFQATT and CDR2 is SNEGSKA (reference sequence). This CDR3 has 11 residues. The CDR3: CSAPQGNEQFF. The CDR3, as DNA: TGCAGTGCCCCTCAGGGAAATGAGCAGTTCTTC.

The CDR3 region has the DNA TGTGCCAGCAGTGCGGGGCGCGGGAGCACAGATACGCAGTATTTT. As protein: CASSAGRGSTDTQYF. The chain links TRBV2 to TRBJ2-3; TRBD1 or TRBD2 may be the D gene (5 bases each). This CDR3 has 15 residues. Germline V lookup: CDR1 SNHLY, CDR2 FYNNEI. Deletions cut 4 bases from V and 0 bases from J, with 11 bases between.

The J gene is TRBJ1-5, the V gene TRBV19; D is undetermined. Trimming left V 10 bases short and J 0 bases short, with 16 bases between. There are 15 residues in the CDR3. Germline values: CDR1 LNHDA, CDR2 SQIVND (reference sequence). In DNA form, the CDR3 reads TGTGCCACCAAATTCGGACGGAATAGCAATCAGCCCCAGCATTTT. This sequence encodes CATKFGRNSNQPQHF.

This chain's CDR3 is CASVPGRGFNYGYTF. CDR3 bases: TGTGCCAGCGTCCCGGGACGGGGGTTCAACTATGGCTACACCTTC. The chain has TRBV11-2 and TRBJ1-2, with D possibly matching TRBD1 (5 bases). CDR3 length: 15 residues. V gave up 8 bases and J gave up 2 bases, with 18 bases separating them. In germline, CDR1 is SGHAT, CDR2 FQNNGV.

In its sample, this clone was seen once. The rearrangement joins TRBV11-1 to TRBJ2-1, with 9 bases identical to TRBD2. The CDR3 has 16 residues. The trim removed 5 bases at V and 1 base at J, leaving 6 bases unmatched. CDR1 is SGHAT and CDR2 is FQDESV in the germline V gene (reference sequence). CDR3 region: CASSLRLAASYNEQFF. The CDR3 DNA reads TGTGCCAGCAGCCTCAGACTAGCGGCTTCCTACAATGAGCAGTTCTTC.

The chain joins TRBV2 to TRBJ1-5; possibly TRBD1 for D (5 bases). CDR1 and CDR2 from the germline V gene are SNHLY and FYNNEI. The CDR3 consists of 15 residues. Trimming left V 7 bases short and J 1 base short, with 14 bases between. CDR3 DNA: TGTGCCAGCACCGAGAGGGGACCAAGCAATCAGCCCCAGCATTTT. Its translation is CASTERGPSNQPQHF.

In the case of this clone: Mismatch with germline at one junction end may stem from a read error. The chain links TRBV7-6 to TRBJ2-1; D unresolved. The CDR3 contains 14 residues. Germline V gene lookup returns CDR1 SGHVS and CDR2 FNYEAQ. CDR3 loop: CASSLAGSSNEQFF. DNA for the CDR3: TGTGCCAGCAGCTTAGCAGGGTCCTCCAATGAGCAGTTCTTC.

The chain combines TRBV5-4 with TRBJ1-2; D perhaps matches TRBD1 (6 bases). The CDR3 is 14 amino acids. The germline V and J ends were trimmed by 0 bases and 8 bases, with 14 bases remaining between them. CDR1 SGHNT and CDR2 YYREEE come from the germline V gene (reference sequence). CDR3 residues: CASSLAQGLWGYTF. CDR3 nucleotides: TGTGCCAGCAGCTTGGCACAGGGATTGTGGGGCTACACCTTC. Full variable domain (missing parts from reference TRBV5-4 and TRBJ1-2): ETGVTQSPTHLIKTRGQQVTLRCSSQSGHNTVSWYQQALGQGPQFIFQYYREEENGRGNFPPRFSGLQFPNYSSELNVNALELDDSALYLCASSLAQGLWGYTFGSGTRLTVV.